Listed below are T cell receptor beta chains from one sample, sequenced in a study of T-cell memory formation after mild COVID-19. In TCRdb, the 5' RACE reads were re-called with MiXCR into one record per CDR3 protein. The sample contains about 150,000 distinct CDR3 sequences, roughly a quarter of which appear only once. Sequenced input: PBMCs or a T cell subset sorted from them (not recorded which). These receptors all come from an adult woman who had mild COVID-19 (a few samples of this study predate the infection). Cell type and time point are not known. CDR3s include the opening cysteine and the closing phenylalanine or tryptophan. D genes are given only for firm matches. Only some rows state a clone size, as once, few, many or a class for expanded clones.

cdr3_length j_call d_call v_call clone_size cdr3_aa cdr3_nt
13 TRBJ2-3 . TRBV20-1 . CSATSTRTDTQYF TGCAGTGCTACTAGCACACGCACAGATACGCAGTATTTT
16 TRBJ2-3 TRBD1 TRBV9 . CASGGPGQGPTDTQYF TGTGCCAGCGGCGGACCGGGACAGGGGCCCACAGATACGCAGTATTTT
12 TRBJ2-1 . TRBV6-2/TRBV6-3 few CASSPGQNEQFF TGTGCCAGCAGCCCGGGCCAGAATGAGCAGTTCTTC
14 TRBJ1-1 . TRBV9 . CASSPAAGTDEAFF TGTGCCAGCAGCCCCGCGGCGGGGACGGATGAAGCTTTCTTT
19 TRBJ2-2 . TRBV12-3/TRBV12-4 . CASSLSPELHTIGSGELFF TGTGCCAGCAGTTTAAGCCCCGAACTACACACCATCGGTTCCGGGGAGCTGTTTTTT
12 TRBJ2-7 TRBD1 TRBV4-1 . CASSLTGEEQYF TGCGCCAGCAGCCTCACAGGGGAAGAGCAGTACTTC
17 TRBJ2-7 . TRBV3-1 once CASSQVGTSLSPYEQYF TGTGCCAGCAGCCAAGTGGGAACTAGCTTATCTCCCTACGAGCAGTACTTC
14 TRBJ2-1 . TRBV27 . CASSLKSDYNEQFF TGTGCCAGCAGTTTAAAATCAGACTACAATGAGCAGTTCTTC
11 TRBJ1-1 TRBD1 TRBV24-1 few CATRQGSEAFF TGTGCCACAAGACAGGGGAGTGAAGCTTTCTTT
18 TRBJ2-3 TRBD1 TRBV9 . CASSAYLYTGGMGDTQYF TGTGCCAGCAGCGCGTATCTGTACACAGGGGGTATGGGAGATACGCAGTATTTT
14 TRBJ2-7 TRBD1 TRBV5-1 few CASSPGTGPHEQYF TGCGCCAGCAGTCCCGGGACAGGGCCTCACGAGCAGTACTTC
16 TRBJ1-1 TRBD1 TRBV9 few CASSGGQGAVWAEAFF TGTGCCAGCAGCGGGGGACAGGGGGCGGTCTGGGCTGAAGCTTTCTTT
16 TRBJ2-7 TRBD2 TRBV5-1 few CASSVVAGGPSYEQYF TGCGCCAGCAGCGTAGTAGCGGGGGGCCCTTCCTACGAGCAGTACTTC
15 TRBJ2-1 . TRBV10-3 . CAISVDSKSYNEQFF TGTGCCATCAGTGTTGATAGTAAGTCCTACAATGAGCAGTTCTTC
15 TRBJ2-7 TRBD1 TRBV27 few CASSLRPGGALEQYF TGTGCCAGCAGTTTACGGCCAGGGGGCGCGTTGGAGCAGTACTTC
17 TRBJ1-2 . TRBV15 few CATSRDLPQGLSYGYTF TGTGCCACCAGCAGAGATCTCCCGCAGGGGCTTAGCTATGGCTACACCTTC
14 TRBJ2-4 . TRBV6-1 . CASSEATSDSSKYF TGTGCCAGCAGTGAAGCGACCTCAGACAGTTCTAAGTACTTC
17 TRBJ2-3 . TRBV27 . CASSRNTGPGGTDTQYF TGTGCCAGCAGTAGAAACACAGGGCCCGGGGGCACAGATACGCAGTATTTT
12 TRBJ2-3 . TRBV14 few CASSPPRDTQYF TGTGCCAGCAGCCCCCCTCGTGATACGCAGTATTTT
14 TRBJ1-5 . TRBV4-1 few CASSHGGSNQPQHF TGCGCCAGCAGCCACGGGGGTAGCAATCAGCCCCAGCATTTT
14 TRBJ2-3 TRBD2 TRBV20-1 . CSARDLAGEYTQYF TGCAGTGCTAGAGATCTAGCGGGGGAGTATACGCAGTATTTT
18 TRBJ1-1 . TRBV5-4 . CASSLGLLRTDSHTEAFF TGTGCCAGCAGCTTGGGTCTCTTACGGACGGACAGCCACACTGAAGCTTTCTTT
18 TRBJ2-1 TRBD2 TRBV20-1 few CSARDLGREAPSYNEQFF TGCAGTGCTAGAGATCTAGGGCGGGAGGCGCCCTCCTACAATGAGCAGTTCTTC
14 TRBJ2-7 . TRBV7-9 few CASSPDRSSYEQYF TGTGCCAGCAGCCCGGACCGTAGCTCCTACGAGCAGTACTTC
16 TRBJ2-7 TRBD2 TRBV7-8 . CASTPRTSVNSYEQYF TGTGCCAGCACCCCACGGACTAGCGTGAACTCCTACGAGCAGTACTTC
16 TRBJ1-1 . TRBV19 . CASSIDSPGVNTEAFF TGTGCCAGTAGTATAGATAGCCCGGGTGTGAACACTGAAGCTTTCTTT
13 TRBJ2-5 . TRBV20-1 few CSAREGIRGTQYF TGCAGTGCTAGAGAGGGGATACGTGGGACCCAGTACTTC
15 TRBJ2-3 TRBD2 TRBV2 . CASTPGREGRDTQYF TGTGCCAGCACTCCAGGTCGGGAGGGGAGAGATACGCAGTATTTT
13 TRBJ1-1 . TRBV6-5 . CDSSREWNTEAFF TGTGACAGCAGCAGGGAGTGGAACACTGAAGCTTTCTTT
18 TRBJ2-5 TRBD2 TRBV3-1 few CASSQEWMTSGGPETQYF TGTGCCAGCAGCCAAGAGTGGATGACTAGCGGGGGGCCTGAGACCCAGTACTTC
15 TRBJ2-1 TRBD1 TRBV6-5 . CASSYVAGGRNEQFF TGTGCCAGCAGTTACGTGGCAGGGGGCAGGAATGAGCAGTTCTTC
14 TRBJ1-1 . TRBV25-1 few CASSEYWSPSVDFF TGTGCCAGCAGTGAATATTGGTCCCCTTCTGTGGATTTCTTT
16 TRBJ1-5 TRBD1 TRBV15 . CATSAGIQGARQPQHF TGTGCCACCAGCGCGGGGATACAGGGGGCAAGGCAGCCCCAGCATTTT
13 TRBJ2-7 . TRBV20-1 . CSAAPGQDYEQYF TGCAGTGCTGCCCCAGGACAAGATTACGAGCAGTACTTC
13 TRBJ2-7 . TRBV29-1 . CSVEAEPPYEQYF TGCAGCGTTGAAGCCGAGCCTCCGTACGAGCAGTACTTC
12 TRBJ1-2 . TRBV29-1 . CSVDGFPYGYTF TGCAGCGTCGACGGATTCCCCTATGGCTACACCTTC
14 TRBJ2-1 . TRBV28 few CASSFNGADDEQFF TGTGCCAGCAGTTTCAATGGGGCAGACGATGAGCAGTTCTTC
12 TRBJ2-1 . TRBV4-3 . CASSHADNEQFF TGCGCCAGCAGCCACGCAGACAATGAGCAGTTCTTC
14 TRBJ2-2 . TRBV7-9 few CASSLGERFGELFF TGTGCCAGCAGCTTAGGAGAGAGATTCGGGGAGCTGTTTTTT
12 TRBJ1-2 . TRBV7-9 few CASSLHMGGYTF TGTGCCAGCAGCCTGCACATGGGGGGCTACACCTTC
16 TRBJ2-1 . TRBV6-1 . CASSGLAERDYNEQFF TGTGCCAGCAGTGGATTAGCGGAGAGGGACTACAATGAGCAGTTCTTC
12 TRBJ2-3 . TRBV5-1 . CASCAGGDTQYF TGCGCCAGCTGCGCTGGCGGGGATACGCAGTATTTT